These 17 T cell receptor beta chains were all obtained from the same sample, sequenced in a study of blood T cell repertoires in COVID-19. The protocol was immunoSEQ multiplex PCR, while the TCRdb copy is restricted to in-frame clones and leaves out a portion. The sample has 35,000 or so clones; approximately 91% are singletons. The sequencing input was peripheral blood. These receptors came from a human donor in a cohort sampled during active COVID-19.

The chain recombines TRBV25-1 with TRBJ1-2; TRBD1 agrees at 8 bases. This CDR3 is built from 12 residues. In germline, CDR1 is MGHDK, CDR2 SYGVNS. After removal of 8 bases from V and 4 bases from J, the junction contained 3 bases not matched to a gene. The CDR3 loop reads CASGQGGYGYTF. CDR3 DNA sequence: TGTGCCAGCGGACAGGGAGGCTATGGCTACACCTTC.

Written as DNA, the CDR3 is TGTGCCAGCAGCCCCCATTGGGGGGGAAGCACTGAAGCTTTCTTT. Translation gives CASSPHWGGSTEAFF. The chain combines TRBV14 with TRBJ1-1; tentatively, D is TRBD1 (5 bases). This CDR3 has 15 amino acids. Germline loops: CDR1 SGHDN, CDR2 FVKESK. The ends were cut back, 4 bases at V and 4 bases at J, with 16 bases in the middle.

J is TRBJ2-1 and V is TRBV4-1; D may be TRBD1 (5 bases). CDR1 is MGHRA and CDR2 is YSYEKL in the germline V gene. The ends were cut back, 4 bases at V and 9 bases at J, with 16 bases in the middle. The CDR3 covers 14 residues. The CDR3 sequence is CASSPTPTVIEQFF. CDR3 nucleotide sequence: TGCGCCAGCAGCCCCACCCCGACAGTTATTGAGCAGTTCTTC.

This clone was seen a handful of times. This sequence joins TRBV5-4 and TRBJ1-1, with TRBD1 as a possible D gene (6 bases). Germline V gene sequence: CDR1 SGHNT, CDR2 YYREEE (reference sequence). This CDR3 spans 13 amino acids. The germline V and J ends were trimmed by 4 bases and 3 bases, with 10 bases remaining between them. CDR3 amino acids: CASSGGPDTEAFF. The DNA for the CDR3 is TGTGCCAGCAGCGGGGGCCCAGACACTGAAGCTTTCTTT.

The chain joins TRBV7-9 to TRBJ2-7; 11 nucleotides line up with TRBD1. Germline CDR1 reads SEHNR; CDR2 reads FQNEAQ (reference sequence). After removal of 5 bases from V and 2 bases from J, the junction contained 17 bases not matched to a gene. This CDR3 has 19 amino acids. CDR3 loop: CASSPRPRDRGWDTYEQYF. The CDR3 bases are TGTGCCAGCAGCCCAAGGCCCCGGGACAGGGGGTGGGACACCTACGAGCAGTACTTC.

The chain is built from TRBV19 and TRBJ1-2; the D is unclear. The germline gives CDR1 LNHDA, CDR2 SQIVND (reference sequence). There are 15 residues in the CDR3. Trimming took off 7 bases at V and 7 bases at J, with 22 bases between the two ends. The CDR3 DNA sequence: TGTGCCAGTACAAGGACCCAGTCACTAGTTGGTGGCTACACCTTC. Its protein product is CASTRTQSLVGGYTF. The full variable domain, completed using reference TRBV19 and TRBJ1-2, is DGGITQSPKYLFRKEGQNVTLSCEQNLNHDAMYWYRQDPGQGLRLIYYSQIVNDFQKGDIAEGYSVSREKKESFPLTVTSAQKNPTAFYLCASTRTQSLVGGYTFGSGTRLTVV.

The chain employs TRBV19 and TRBJ1-1, with 8 bases aligning to TRBD1. Germline CDR1 and CDR2: LNHDA and SQIVND (reference sequence). V shed 6 bases and J 3 bases; nucleotides not matched to a gene: 12. There are 16 residues in the CDR3. The CDR3 protein is CASSPPGTGRDTEAFF. CDR3 nucleotides: TGTGCCAGTAGCCCACCCGGGACAGGACGAGACACTGAAGCTTTCTTT.

V usage is TRBV27 and J usage is TRBJ2-1; 10 bases map to TRBD2. Germline values: CDR1 MNHEY, CDR2 SMNVEV (reference sequence). Unmatched junction bases numbered 4, after V lost 4 bases and J lost 4 bases. This CDR3 spans 15 amino acids. CDR3 in DNA: TGTGCCAGCAGTTCCCCGGGACTAGCGTACAATGAGCAGTTCTTC. Translated: CASSSPGLAYNEQFF.

The chain carries TRBV28 and TRBJ1-3, with D tentatively TRBD1 (6 bases). V lost 8 bases and J 0 bases, leaving 14 bases between the germline ends. The CDR3 spans 15 residues. CDR1 and CDR2 (germline): MDHEN, SYDVKM. The CDR3 spells CASGGGAVSGNTIYF. The CDR3 nucleotides read TGTGCCAGCGGTGGGGGGGCAGTCTCTGGAAACACCATATATTTT. The full variable domain, completed using reference TRBV28 and TRBJ1-3, is DVKVTQSSRYLVKRTGEKVFLECVQDMDHENMFWYRQDPGLGLRLIYFSYDVKMKEKGDIPEGYSVSREKKERFSLILESASTNQTSMYLCASGGGAVSGNTIYFGEGSWLTVV.

J is TRBJ2-7 and V is TRBV18; 8 nucleotides line up with TRBD1. J was trimmed by 0 bases and V by 3 bases; bases with no gene match: 7. Germline lookup yields CDR1 KGHSH and CDR2 LQKENI. The CDR3 runs 16 residues. This chain's CDR3 is CASSPGQVPPSYEQYF. CDR3 nucleotides: TGTGCCAGCTCACCGGGACAGGTTCCCCCCTCCTACGAGCAGTACTTC.

This clone was recorded a few times. The gene calls are TRBV6-6 and TRBJ1-2, with TRBD1 matching over 9 bases. The CDR3 has 16 residues. With 7 bases clipped from V and 5 bases from J, the junction kept 14 bases outside the gene matches. CDR1 and CDR2 (germline): MNHNY, SVGAGI (reference sequence). The CDR3 reads CASTSSPYRGLYGYTF. DNA for the CDR3: TGTGCCAGCACGTCTTCCCCCTACAGGGGGCTTTATGGCTACACCTTC.

This rearrangement joins TRBV9 to TRBJ2-7; 11 bases fit TRBD2. The CDR3 extends over 16 amino acids. The V gene end was trimmed by 0 bases and the J gene end by 6 bases; junction bases not matched to a gene: 8. Germline lookup yields CDR1 SGDLS and CDR2 YYNGEE. CDR3 sequence (DNA): TGTGCCAGCAGCGTAGGGGCTAGCGGGGGGCCTCGCGAGCAGTACTTC. It translates to CASSVGASGGPREQYF.

The CDR3 DNA reads TGTGCCAGCAAAACAGATTGGCTGCCTAATGAAAAACTGTTTTTT. This gives the protein CASKTDWLPNEKLFF. The chain has TRBV28 and TRBJ1-4; D remains ambiguous. The CDR3 is made up of 15 amino acids. The V end lost 7 bases, the J end lost 3 bases, and 15 bases lay between the germline ends. The germline V gene has CDR1 MDHEN and CDR2 SYDVKM.

This clone was counted a few times. The J gene is TRBJ2-7, the V gene TRBV7-8; 10 bases map to TRBD1. V gave up 1 base and J gave up 9 bases; unmatched junction bases: 6. The CDR3 has 14 amino acids. Germline loops: CDR1 SGHVS, CDR2 FQNEAQ. This CDR3 reads CASSLGGDRGWQYF. The CDR3 DNA reads as TGTGCCAGCAGCTTAGGTGGGGACAGGGGATGGCAGTACTTC.

In DNA, the CDR3 is TGTGCCAGCAGCTTAACAGGCTCTGGAAACACCATATATTTT. It is translated as CASSLTGSGNTIYF. The rearrangement links TRBV11-2 to TRBJ1-3; a possible D gene is TRBD1 (5 bases). The CDR3 covers 14 residues. Trimming shortened V by 2 bases and J by 0 bases, and 5 bases separated the two germline ends. Germline CDR1 reads SGHAT; CDR2 reads FQNNGV.

The chain has TRBV4-3 and TRBJ1-2, with 7 bases that match TRBD1. The germline gives CDR1 LGHNA, CDR2 YSLEER. The CDR3 consists of 15 residues. With V trimmed by 3 bases and J by 4 bases, 8 bases remained unmatched. The CDR3 DNA follows: TGCGCCAGCAGCCACGCCGACAGGGACCTCTATGGCTACACCTTC. This translates into CASSHADRDLYGYTF.

This chain uses TRBV6-5 with TRBJ1-6; 12 bases map to TRBD1. CDR1 MNHEY and CDR2 SVGAGI come from the germline V gene. This CDR3 region has 16 residues. V lost 4 bases and J lost 14; bases outside the gene matches: 12. CDR3 in DNA: TGTGCCAGCAGTTTCGAGAGGGACAGGGGGCAAAGCGCCCTCCACTTT. Translated, it gives CASSFERDRGQSALHF.